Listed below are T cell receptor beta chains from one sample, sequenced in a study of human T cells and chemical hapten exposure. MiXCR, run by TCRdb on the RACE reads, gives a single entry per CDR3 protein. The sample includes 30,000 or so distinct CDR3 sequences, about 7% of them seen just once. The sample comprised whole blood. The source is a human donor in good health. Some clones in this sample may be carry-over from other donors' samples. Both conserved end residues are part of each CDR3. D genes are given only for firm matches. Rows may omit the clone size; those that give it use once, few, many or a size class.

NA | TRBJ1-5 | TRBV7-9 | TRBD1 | CASSVGQGAVGNQPQHF
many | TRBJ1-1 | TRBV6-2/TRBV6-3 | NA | CASSRQRMNTEAFF
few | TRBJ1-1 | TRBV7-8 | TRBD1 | CASSLGTGGYGEAFF
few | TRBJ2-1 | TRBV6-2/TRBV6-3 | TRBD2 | CASSYSLLAGGLGNEQFF
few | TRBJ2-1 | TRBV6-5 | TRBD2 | CASSWGRTSGRTNEQFF
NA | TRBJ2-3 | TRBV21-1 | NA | CASSKEGHSTDTQYF
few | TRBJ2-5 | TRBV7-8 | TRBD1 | CASSLYRDRGRETQYF
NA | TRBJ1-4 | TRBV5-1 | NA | CASSRTPIPLLCNEKLFF
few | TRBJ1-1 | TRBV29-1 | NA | CSVETRQADTEAFF
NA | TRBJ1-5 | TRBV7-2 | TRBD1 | CASSLTGQGNNQPQHF
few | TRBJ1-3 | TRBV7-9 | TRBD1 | CASSARQGSSGNTIYF
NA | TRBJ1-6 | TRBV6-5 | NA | CASNAAGQHSPLHF
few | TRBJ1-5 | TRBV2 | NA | CASSEQYGQPQHF
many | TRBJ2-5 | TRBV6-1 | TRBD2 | CASMLTSGSGETQYF
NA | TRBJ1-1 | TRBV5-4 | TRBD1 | CASSLEGTGFWQDTEAFF
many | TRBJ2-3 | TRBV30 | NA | CAWTGVSLDTQYF
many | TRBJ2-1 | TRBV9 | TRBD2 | CASSSASGTYNEQFF
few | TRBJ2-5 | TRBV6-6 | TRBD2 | CASSPLAGNQETQYF
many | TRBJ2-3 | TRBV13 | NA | CASSPRAITDTQYF
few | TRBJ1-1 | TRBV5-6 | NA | CASSFEYVGEAFF
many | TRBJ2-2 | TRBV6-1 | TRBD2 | CASSVNSGRAAGELFF